This TCR beta chain was retrieved from a study of T cell responses to AZD1222 COVID-19 vaccine. Points from the study as a whole: Baseline antibody screening turned up just six seropositive AZD1222 recipients. Unmutated variant regions are reportedly targeted by nearly half of spike-specific TCRs.

Per the germline V gene, CDR1 is MNHNS and CDR2 is SASEGT. V lost 3 bases and J lost 8; bases outside the gene matches: 6. The CDR3 loop spans 14 amino acids. Profiled with immunoSEQ multiplex PCR; TCRdb holds only in-frame clones, not every one. The sample contains 150,000 or so clones, around 90% of which appear only once. This clone was counted only a few times. As yet, its antigen is unknown. This clonotype originated in an adult who received the AZD1222 COVID-19 vaccine. Here the sequenced sample was peripheral blood, taken 28 days after the second AZD1222 dose. The V and J genes are TRBV6-1 and TRBJ1-4, with TRBD1 identical over 7 bases. The CDR3: CASSETGFGEKLFF. The CDR3 DNA reads as TGTGCCAGCAGTGAGACAGGGTTCGGGGAAAAACTGTTTTTT.